This T cell receptor beta chain was retrieved from a study of cytomegalovirus exposure and HLA in healthy donors. Amplification used 60 Vbeta primers and 13 Jbeta primers. Using immunoSEQ multiplex PCR, the repertoire was profiled, and TCRdb retains in-frame clones only, with some absent. The sample records 140,000 to 150,000 clones, 66% being singletons. This CDR3 comprises 15 residues. Germline V gene lookup returns CDR1 SGHRS and CDR2 YFSETQ. The table lists this clone with a few counts. Its antigen is not known. Study-wide results and limits: Sequencing depth across donors, presence/absence analyses assumed, was roughly uniform. 87-base-pair reads could not separate some V segments, including TRBV6-2 and TRBV6-3. Further analysis was carried out later, and it showed several of the most significant clusters appearing linked to common viral pathogens.

This sequence was found in an older woman in good health and CMV-seronegative. This chain uses TRBV5-1 with TRBJ2-5, with 8 bases fitting TRBD1. The better agreement between TRBJ2-7 and the DNA end casts doubt on the J call. The source material was PBMCs. This CDR3 reads CASSLGQGASDEQYF. The CDR3 DNA follows: TGCGCCAGCAGCTTGGGTCAGGGGGCTTCGGACGAGCAGTACTTC.